A selection of T cell receptor beta chains follows, all from one sample in a study of cytomegalovirus exposure and HLA in healthy donors. The data were produced by immunoSEQ multiplex PCR, yet TCRdb's version contains in-frame clones alone and is incomplete. The sample has about 130,000 clones. Sequencing was performed on PBMCs. The receptor source for this set is a man aged 25-45 years in good health and CMV-seronegative. Both conserved end residues are part of each CDR3. D genes are given only for firm matches.

>-|TRBV19|TRBJ1-3
CASSMGGSSGNTIYF
TGTGCCAGTAGTATGGGGGGGAGCTCTGGAAACACCATATATTTT
>-|TRBV28|TRBJ2-1
CASSTRGYNEQFF
TGTGCCAGCAGTACCAGGGGATACAATGAGCAGTTCTTC
>-|TRBV2|TRBJ1-2
CASSVGRAEASYTF
TGTGCCAGCAGTGTTGGGCGGGCGGAGGCTAGCTACACCTTC
>-|TRBV5-1|TRBJ2-7
CASSLAGGLPYEQYF
TGCGCCAGCAGCTTGGCCGGGGGACTCCCCTACGAGCAGTACTTC
>-|TRBV29-1|TRBJ2-7
CSVRYRTSYEQYF
TGCAGCGTTCGGTATAGGACATCCTACGAGCAGTACTTC
>TRBD1|TRBV27|TRBJ2-7
CASSSQGLPYEQYF
TGTGCCAGCAGTTCACAGGGGCTTCCCTACGAGCAGTACTTC
>-|TRBV4-2|TRBJ1-2
CASSQEGGPNYGYTF
TGTGCCAGCAGCCAAGAAGGGGGACCTAACTATGGCTACACCTTC
>-|TRBV10-3|TRBJ1-2
CAISESKLRGNYGYTF
TGTGCCATCAGTGAGTCTAAGTTGCGGGGCAACTATGGCTACACCTTC
>-|TRBV5-8|TRBJ1-2
CASSLGVRQSYGYTF
TGTGCCAGCAGCTTGGGCGTGCGGCAGAGCTATGGCTACACCTTC
>-|TRBV6-7|TRBJ1-4
CASSSGTPKSGKLFF
TGTGCCAGCAGTTCCGGGACACCCAAGTCCGGAAAACTGTTTTTT
>-|TRBV6-4|TRBJ1-1
CASSAQGNTEAFF
TGTGCCAGCAGTGCACAGGGGAACACTGAAGCTTTCTTT
>TRBD2|TRBV5-4|TRBJ2-3
CASYESGRREGGADTQYF
TGTGCCAGCTACGAGTCCGGGCGGCGGGAGGGTGGTGCAGATACGCAGTATTTT
>TRBD2|TRBV11-2|TRBJ2-1
CASSRLAGTNEQFF
TGTGCCAGCAGCAGGCTAGCGGGTACGAATGAGCAGTTCTTC
>-|TRBV28|TRBJ1-2
CASSEGGLYYGYTF
TGTGCCAGCAGTGAGGGGGGGCTTTACTATGGCTACACCTTC
>-|TRBV18|TRBJ2-5
CASSPYIRQYQETQYF
TGTGCCAGCTCACCATATATTAGACAGTACCAAGAGACCCAGTACTTC
>-|TRBV6-1|TRBJ2-7
CASSVGDSRSEQYF
TGTGCCAGCAGTGTCGGGGACTCCCGCTCCGAGCAGTACTTC
>-|TRBV6-5|TRBJ1-1
CASSSLRHKNTEAFF
TGTGCCAGCAGTTCCCTCAGGCACAAGAACACTGAAGCTTTCTTT
>-|TRBV4-1|TRBJ1-1
CASSQVKGWTEAFF
TGCGCCAGCAGCCAAGTTAAGGGGTGGACTGAAGCTTTCTTT
>TRBD1|TRBV10-1|TRBJ2-7
CASGQVSHYEQYF
TGCGCCAGTGGACAGGTAAGCCACTACGAGCAGTACTTC
>-|TRBV7-9|TRBJ2-7
CASSLRGTYEQYF
TGTGCCAGCAGCTTACGGGGAACCTACGAGCAGTACTTC
>-|TRBV19|TRBJ1-5
CASRAGDRSNQPQHF
TGTGCCAGTAGGGCGGGGGATAGGAGCAATCAGCCCCAGCATTTT
>-|TRBV29-1|TRBJ1-5
CSVGVGGGNQPQHF
TGCAGCGTTGGGGTAGGGGGGGGCAATCAGCCCCAGCATTTT
>-|TRBV28|TRBJ1-1
CASNLATEAFF
TGTGCCAGCAATCTTGCGACTGAGGCTTTCTTT
>-|TRBV7-2|TRBJ1-2
CASSLAWGGNYGYTF
TGTGCCAGCAGCTTAGCTTGGGGGGGCAACTATGGCTACACCTTC
>TRBD2|TRBV19|TRBJ2-3
CASCGRSTDTQYF
TGTGCCAGTTGCGGGAGGAGCACAGATACGCAGTATTTT
>-|TRBV5-1|TRBJ2-7
CASSLGLRDSYEQYF
TGCGCCAGCAGCTTGGGGTTGCGGGACAGCTACGAGCAGTACTTC
>-|TRBV2|TRBJ1-2
CASSTKVGSYGYTF
TGTGCCAGCAGTACTAAAGTCGGTAGCTATGGCTACACCTTC
>-|TRBV11-3|TRBJ2-7
CASSLTAGYEQYF
TGTGCCAGCAGCCTGACAGCGGGCTACGAGCAGTACTTC
>-|TRBV18|TRBJ1-1
CASSPRRVKNTEAFF
TGTGCCAGCTCACCACGCCGGGTCAAGAACACTGAAGCTTTCTTT
>-|TRBV7-9|TRBJ2-2
CASSWKGLAGELFF
TGTGCCAGCAGCTGGAAGGGACTGGCCGGGGAGCTGTTTTTT
>-|TRBV28|TRBJ1-2
CASSFRQSHYGYTF
TGTGCCAGCAGTTTCCGACAGTCCCACTATGGCTACACCTTC
>TRBD2|TRBV11-2|TRBJ2-3
CASSLPTSGANTQYF
TGTGCCAGCAGCCTCCCGACTAGCGGGGCAAATACGCAGTATTTT
>-|TRBV4-1|TRBJ2-6
CASSQPWTGRVSGANVLTF
TGCGCCAGCAGCCAACCATGGACAGGGAGGGTTTCTGGGGCCAACGTCCTGACTTTC
>-|TRBV28|TRBJ2-7
CASTPYGGRHPAPYEQYF
TGTGCCAGCACCCCGTACGGTGGGCGACACCCAGCCCCCTACGAGCAGTACTTC
>TRBD1|TRBV13|TRBJ1-6
CASSPSGTGSSPLHF
TGTGCCAGCAGCCCCTCCGGGACAGGGAGTTCACCCCTCCACTTT
>-|TRBV4-1|TRBJ2-7
CASSQSPGTYEQYF
TGCGCCAGCAGCCAGTCTCCAGGTACCTACGAGCAGTACTTC
>-|TRBV7-9|TRBJ1-6
CASSQQRGGNSPLHF
TGTGCCAGCAGCCAACAAAGGGGCGGCAATTCACCCCTCCACTTT
>-|TRBV6-5|TRBJ2-4
CASSGPGSNIQYF
TGTGCCAGCTCTGGCCCGGGTAGCAACATTCAGTACTTC
>TRBD1|TRBV28|TRBJ1-4
CASSTRLGGQGDGNEKLFF
TGTGCCAGCAGTACTCGGCTCGGGGGACAGGGGGATGGTAATGAAAAACTGTTTTTT
>-|TRBV18|TRBJ1-1
CASSPRESPNTEAFF
TGTGCCAGCTCACCGCGGGAGAGCCCTAACACTGAAGCTTTCTTT
>-|TRBV9|TRBJ2-2
CASSVGTDGELFF
TGTGCCAGCAGCGTTGGAACAGACGGGGAGCTGTTTTTT
>TRBD2|TRBV4-1|TRBJ2-1
CASSPVTSGIYNEQFF
TGCGCCAGCAGCCCCGTCACTAGCGGCATTTACAATGAGCAGTTCTTC
>-|TRBV5-1|TRBJ1-4
CASSLWQGNEKLFF
TGCGCCAGCAGCTTGTGGCAGGGAAATGAAAAACTGTTTTTT
>TRBD1|TRBV29-1|TRBJ1-2
CSVPGQGHSYGYTF
TGCAGCGTTCCAGGACAGGGTCATAGCTATGGCTACACCTTC
>TRBD1|TRBV5-1|TRBJ2-2
CASSWGTGSTGELFF
TGCGCCAGCAGCTGGGGGACAGGGAGCACCGGGGAGCTGTTTTTT
>-|TRBV27|TRBJ2-7
CASSLVSASYLYEQYF
TGTGCCAGCAGTTTGGTTTCCGCGTCTTACCTCTACGAGCAGTACTTC
>-|TRBV4-1|TRBJ1-1
CASSRVDRENTEAFF
TGCGCCAGCAGCCGAGTGGACAGAGAGAACACTGAAGCTTTCTTT